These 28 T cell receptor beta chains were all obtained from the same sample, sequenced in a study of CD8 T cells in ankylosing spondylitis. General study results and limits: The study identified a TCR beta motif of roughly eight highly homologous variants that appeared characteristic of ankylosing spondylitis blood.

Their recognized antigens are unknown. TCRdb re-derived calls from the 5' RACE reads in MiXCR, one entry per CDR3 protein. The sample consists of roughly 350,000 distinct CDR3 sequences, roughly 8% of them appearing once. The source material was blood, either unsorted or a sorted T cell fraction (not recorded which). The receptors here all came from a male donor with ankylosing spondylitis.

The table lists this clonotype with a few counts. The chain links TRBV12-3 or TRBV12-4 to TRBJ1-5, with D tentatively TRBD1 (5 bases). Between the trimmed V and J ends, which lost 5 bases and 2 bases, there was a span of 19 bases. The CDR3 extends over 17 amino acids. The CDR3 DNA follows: TGTGCCAGCAGTCCAGGGACCGCGGGCGGGGGCAATCAGCCCCAGCATTTT. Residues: CASSPGTAGGGNQPQHF.

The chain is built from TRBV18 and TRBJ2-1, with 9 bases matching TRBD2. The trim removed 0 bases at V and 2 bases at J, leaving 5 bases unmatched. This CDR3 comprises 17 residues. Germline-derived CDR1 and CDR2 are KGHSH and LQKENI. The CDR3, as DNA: TGTGCCAGCTCACCACCGACTAGCGGAGCTACCTACAATGAGCAGTTCTTC. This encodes CASSPPTSGATYNEQFF.

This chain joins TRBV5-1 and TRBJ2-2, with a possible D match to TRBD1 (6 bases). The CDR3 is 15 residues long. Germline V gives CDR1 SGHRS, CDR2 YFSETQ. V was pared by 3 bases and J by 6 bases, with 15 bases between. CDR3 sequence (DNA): TGCGCCAGCAGCTCACTGCCGAAGGGGGCCGGGGAGCTGTTTTTT. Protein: CASSSLPKGAGELFF.

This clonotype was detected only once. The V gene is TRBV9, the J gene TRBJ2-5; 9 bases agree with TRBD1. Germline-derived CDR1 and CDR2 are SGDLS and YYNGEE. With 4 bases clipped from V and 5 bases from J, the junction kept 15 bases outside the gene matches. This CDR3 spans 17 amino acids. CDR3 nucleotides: TGTGCCAGCAGCCCGCCGGCCCTCGACAGGGGGATGGAGACCCAGTACTTC. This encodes CASSPPALDRGMETQYF.

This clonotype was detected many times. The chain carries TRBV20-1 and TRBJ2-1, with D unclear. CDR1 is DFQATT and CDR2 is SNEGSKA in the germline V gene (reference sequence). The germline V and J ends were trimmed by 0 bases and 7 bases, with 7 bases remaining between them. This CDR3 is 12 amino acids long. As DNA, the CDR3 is TGCAGTGCTAGAGATCCCCCTAATGAGCAGTTCTTC. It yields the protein CSARDPPNEQFF.

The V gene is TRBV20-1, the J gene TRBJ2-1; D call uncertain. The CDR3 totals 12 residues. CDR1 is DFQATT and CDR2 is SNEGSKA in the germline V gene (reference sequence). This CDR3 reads CSRMGPYNEQFF. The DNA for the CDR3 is TGCTCCCGTATGGGCCCCTACAATGAGCAGTTCTTC.

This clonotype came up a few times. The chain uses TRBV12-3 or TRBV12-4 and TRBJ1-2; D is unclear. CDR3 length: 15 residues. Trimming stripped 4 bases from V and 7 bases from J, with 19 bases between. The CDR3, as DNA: TGTGCCAGCAGTTCATCAATATCCTATCTGGGTGGCTACACCTTC. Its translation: CASSSSISYLGGYTF.

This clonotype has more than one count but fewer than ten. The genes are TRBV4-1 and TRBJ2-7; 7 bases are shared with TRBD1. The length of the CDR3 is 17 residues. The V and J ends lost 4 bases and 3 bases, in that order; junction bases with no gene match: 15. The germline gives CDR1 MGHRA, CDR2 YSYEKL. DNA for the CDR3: TGCGCCAGCAGCCTAGTCGACAGGGTTCTTTCTCGCTACGAGCAGTACTTC. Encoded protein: CASSLVDRVLSRYEQYF.

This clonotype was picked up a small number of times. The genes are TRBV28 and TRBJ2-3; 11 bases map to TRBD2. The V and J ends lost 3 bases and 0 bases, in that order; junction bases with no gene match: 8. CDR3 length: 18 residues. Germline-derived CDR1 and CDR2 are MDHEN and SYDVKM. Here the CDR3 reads CASSFPLTSGVSTDTQYF. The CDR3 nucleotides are TGTGCCAGCAGTTTCCCGCTGACTAGCGGGGTTAGCACAGATACGCAGTATTTT.

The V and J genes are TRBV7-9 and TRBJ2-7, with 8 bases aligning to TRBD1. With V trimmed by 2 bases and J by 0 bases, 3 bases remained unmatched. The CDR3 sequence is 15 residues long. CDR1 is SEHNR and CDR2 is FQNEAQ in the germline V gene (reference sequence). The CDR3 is CASSLITGGSYEQYF. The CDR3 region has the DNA TGTGCCAGCAGCTTAATTACAGGGGGCTCCTACGAGCAGTACTTC. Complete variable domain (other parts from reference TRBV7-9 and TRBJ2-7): DTGVSQNPRHKITKRGQNVTFRCDPISEHNRLYWYRQTLGQGPEFLTYFQNEAQLEKSRLLSDRFSAERPKGSFSTLEIQRTEQGDSAMYLCASSLITGGSYEQYFGPGTRLTVT.

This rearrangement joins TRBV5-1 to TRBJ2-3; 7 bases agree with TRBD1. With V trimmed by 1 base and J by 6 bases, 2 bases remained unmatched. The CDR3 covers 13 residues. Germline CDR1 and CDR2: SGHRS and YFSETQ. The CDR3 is CASSLTGVDTQYF. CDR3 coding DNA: TGCGCCAGCAGCTTGACAGGGGTGGATACGCAGTATTTT.

CDR3 sequence: CASSQGRQSSYNSPLHF. For the CDR3, the DNA is TGCGCCAGCAGCCAAGGACGACAGAGCTCCTATAATTCACCCCTCCACTTT. J is TRBJ1-6 and V is TRBV4-1; D might be TRBD1 (5 bases). Germline lookup yields CDR1 MGHRA and CDR2 YSYEKL. The CDR3 runs to 17 residues. V lost 1 base to trimming and J lost 0 bases, with 10 bases between them.

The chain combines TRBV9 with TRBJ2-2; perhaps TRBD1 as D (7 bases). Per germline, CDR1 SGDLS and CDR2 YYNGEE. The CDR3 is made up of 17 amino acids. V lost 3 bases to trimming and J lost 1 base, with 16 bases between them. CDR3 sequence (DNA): TGTGCCAGCAGCGGAAAGGGGGGACAGAGGAACACCGGGGAGCTGTTTTTT. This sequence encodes CASSGKGGQRNTGELFF.

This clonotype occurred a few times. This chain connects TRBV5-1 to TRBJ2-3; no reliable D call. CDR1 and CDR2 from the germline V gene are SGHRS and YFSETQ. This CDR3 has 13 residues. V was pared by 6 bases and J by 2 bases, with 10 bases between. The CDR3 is CASTGRSTDTQYF. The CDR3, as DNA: TGCGCCAGCACCGGAAGGTCCACAGATACGCAGTATTTT.

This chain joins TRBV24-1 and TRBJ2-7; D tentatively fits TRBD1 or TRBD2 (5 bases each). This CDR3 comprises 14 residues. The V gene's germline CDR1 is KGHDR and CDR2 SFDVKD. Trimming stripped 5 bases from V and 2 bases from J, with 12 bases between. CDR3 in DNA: TGTGCCACCAGTGGGGGCAGGAGGACCTACGAGCAGTACTTC. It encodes CATSGGRRTYEQYF.

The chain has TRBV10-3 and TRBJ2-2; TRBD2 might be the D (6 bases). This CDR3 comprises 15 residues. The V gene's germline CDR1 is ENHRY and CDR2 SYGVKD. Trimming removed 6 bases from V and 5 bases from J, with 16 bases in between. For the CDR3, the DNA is TGTGCCATCAGGCCTAGCGCTCATGTAACCGGGGAGCTGTTTTTT. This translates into CAIRPSAHVTGELFF.

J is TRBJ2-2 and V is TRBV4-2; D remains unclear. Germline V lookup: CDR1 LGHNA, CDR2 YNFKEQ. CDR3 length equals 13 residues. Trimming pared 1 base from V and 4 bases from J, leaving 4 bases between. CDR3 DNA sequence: TGTGCCAGCAGCCAAGGGAGCACCGGGGAGCTGTTTTTT. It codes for CASSQGSTGELFF.

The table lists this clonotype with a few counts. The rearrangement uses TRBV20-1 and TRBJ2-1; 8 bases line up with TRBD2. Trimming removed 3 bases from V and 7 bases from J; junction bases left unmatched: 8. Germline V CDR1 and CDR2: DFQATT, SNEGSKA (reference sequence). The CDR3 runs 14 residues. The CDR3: CSARDGRAGNEQFF. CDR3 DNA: TGCAGTGCTAGGGACGGGAGGGCTGGTAATGAGCAGTTCTTC.

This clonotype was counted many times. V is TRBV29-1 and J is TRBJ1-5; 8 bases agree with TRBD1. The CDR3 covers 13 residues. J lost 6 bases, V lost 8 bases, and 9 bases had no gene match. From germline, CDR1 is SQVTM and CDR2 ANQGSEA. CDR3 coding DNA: TGCAGCATAGAGCAGGGGGCCGGTCAGCCCCAGCATTTT. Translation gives CSIEQGAGQPQHF. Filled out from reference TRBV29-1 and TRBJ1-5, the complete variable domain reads SAVISQKPSRDICQRGTSLTIQCQVDSQVTMMFWYRQQPGQSLTLIATANQGSEATYESGFVIDKFPISRPNLTFSTLTVSNMSPEDSSIYLCSIEQGAGQPQHFGDGTRLSIL.

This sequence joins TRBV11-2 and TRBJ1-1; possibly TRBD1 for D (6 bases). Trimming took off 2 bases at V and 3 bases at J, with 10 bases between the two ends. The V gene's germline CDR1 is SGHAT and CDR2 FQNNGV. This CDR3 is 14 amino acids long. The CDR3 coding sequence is TGTGCCAGCAGCTTAACAGGGCACGACACTGAAGCTTTCTTT. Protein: CASSLTGHDTEAFF.

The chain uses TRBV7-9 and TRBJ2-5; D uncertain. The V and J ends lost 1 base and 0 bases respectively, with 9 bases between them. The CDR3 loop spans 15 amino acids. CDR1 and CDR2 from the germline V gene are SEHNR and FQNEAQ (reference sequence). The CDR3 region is CASSLGSRYQETQYF. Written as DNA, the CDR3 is TGTGCCAGCAGCTTAGGTTCCAGGTACCAAGAGACCCAGTACTTC.

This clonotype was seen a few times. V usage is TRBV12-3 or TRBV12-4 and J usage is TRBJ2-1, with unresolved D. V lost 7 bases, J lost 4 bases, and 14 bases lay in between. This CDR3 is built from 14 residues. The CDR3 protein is CASTRSHSYNEQFF. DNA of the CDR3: TGTGCCAGCACTAGGTCCCATAGTTACAATGAGCAGTTCTTC.

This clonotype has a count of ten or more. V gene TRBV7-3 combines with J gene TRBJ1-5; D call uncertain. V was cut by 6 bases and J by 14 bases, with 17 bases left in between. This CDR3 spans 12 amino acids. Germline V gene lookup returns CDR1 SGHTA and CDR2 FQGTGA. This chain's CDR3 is CASSGVSSGEHF. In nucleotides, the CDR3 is TGTGCCAGCAGTGGGGTTTCAAGCGGGGAGCATTTT.

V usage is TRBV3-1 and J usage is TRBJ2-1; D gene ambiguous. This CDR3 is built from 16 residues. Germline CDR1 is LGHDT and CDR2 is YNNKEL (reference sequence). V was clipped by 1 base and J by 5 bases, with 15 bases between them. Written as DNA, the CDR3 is TGTGCCAGCAGCCAAGTGCGGAACTTTCTGGACAATGAGCAGTTCTTC. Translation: CASSQVRNFLDNEQFF.

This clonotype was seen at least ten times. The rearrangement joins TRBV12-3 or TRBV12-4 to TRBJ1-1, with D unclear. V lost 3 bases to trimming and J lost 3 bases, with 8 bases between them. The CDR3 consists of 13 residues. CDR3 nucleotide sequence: TGTGCCAGCAGTTTCGGGCGTCACACTGAAGCTTTCTTT. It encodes CASSFGRHTEAFF.

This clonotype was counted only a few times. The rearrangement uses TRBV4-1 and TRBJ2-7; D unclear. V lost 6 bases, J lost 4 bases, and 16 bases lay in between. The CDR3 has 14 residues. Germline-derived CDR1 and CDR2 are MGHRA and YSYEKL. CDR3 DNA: TGCGCCAGCAGTCTTTTTCCCATGGGGTACGAGCAGTACTTC. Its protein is CASSLFPMGYEQYF.

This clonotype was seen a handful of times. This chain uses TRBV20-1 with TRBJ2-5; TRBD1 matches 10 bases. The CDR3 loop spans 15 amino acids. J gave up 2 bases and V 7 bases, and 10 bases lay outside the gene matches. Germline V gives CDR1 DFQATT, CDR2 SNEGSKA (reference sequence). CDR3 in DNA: TGCAGTGTTCCGTCCGGGACAGGGGCGCAAGAGACCCAGTACTTC. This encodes CSVPSGTGAQETQYF.

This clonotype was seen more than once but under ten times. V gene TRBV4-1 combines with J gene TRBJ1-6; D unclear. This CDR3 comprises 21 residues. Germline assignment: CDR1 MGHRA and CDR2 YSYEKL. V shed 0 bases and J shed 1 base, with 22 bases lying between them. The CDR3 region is CASSQDFFIAVGRSYNSPLHF. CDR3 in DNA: TGCGCCAGCAGCCAAGATTTCTTCATCGCAGTGGGGAGATCCTATAATTCACCCCTCCACTTT.